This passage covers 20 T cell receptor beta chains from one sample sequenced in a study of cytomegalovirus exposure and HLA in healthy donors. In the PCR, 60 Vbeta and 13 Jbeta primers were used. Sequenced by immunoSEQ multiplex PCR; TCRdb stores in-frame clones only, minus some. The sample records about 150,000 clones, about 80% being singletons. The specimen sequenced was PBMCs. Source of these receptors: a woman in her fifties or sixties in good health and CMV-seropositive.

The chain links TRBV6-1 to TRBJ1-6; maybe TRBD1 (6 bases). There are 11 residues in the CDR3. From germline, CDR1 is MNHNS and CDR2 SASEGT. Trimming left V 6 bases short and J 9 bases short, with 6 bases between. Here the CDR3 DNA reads TGTGCCAGCAGGGACAGTTCACCCCTCCACTTT. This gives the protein CASRDSSPLHF.

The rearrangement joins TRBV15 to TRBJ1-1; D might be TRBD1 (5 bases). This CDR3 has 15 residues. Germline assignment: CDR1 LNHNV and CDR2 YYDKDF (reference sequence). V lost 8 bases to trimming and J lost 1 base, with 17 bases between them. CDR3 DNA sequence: TGTGCCACCGAAAGACAGTGGGCCGGGAACACTGAAGCTTTCTTT. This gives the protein CATERQWAGNTEAFF.

The DNA for the CDR3 is TGTGCCAGCAGCAAGACCGGGACTAGCTCCTACGAGCAGTACTTC. It encodes CASSKTGTSSYEQYF. The V and J genes are TRBV7-9 and TRBJ2-7; 8 nucleotides line up with TRBD2. Unmatched junction bases numbered 6, after V lost 5 bases and J lost 0 bases. The germline V gene has CDR1 SEHNR and CDR2 FQNEAQ (reference sequence). CDR3 size: 15 residues.

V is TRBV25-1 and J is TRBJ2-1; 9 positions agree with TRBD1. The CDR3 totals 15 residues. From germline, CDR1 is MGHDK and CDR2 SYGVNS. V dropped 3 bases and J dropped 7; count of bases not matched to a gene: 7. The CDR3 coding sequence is TGTGCCAGCAGTGATTCCGGGACAGGGATGAATGAGCAGTTCTTC. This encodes CASSDSGTGMNEQFF.

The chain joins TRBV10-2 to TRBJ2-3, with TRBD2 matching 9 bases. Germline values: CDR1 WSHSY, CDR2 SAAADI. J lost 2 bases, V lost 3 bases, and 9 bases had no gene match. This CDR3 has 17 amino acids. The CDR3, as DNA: TGCGCCAGCAGTGAAGTTGGTAGCGGGGGCCTCACAGATACGCAGTATTTT. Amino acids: CASSEVGSGGLTDTQYF.

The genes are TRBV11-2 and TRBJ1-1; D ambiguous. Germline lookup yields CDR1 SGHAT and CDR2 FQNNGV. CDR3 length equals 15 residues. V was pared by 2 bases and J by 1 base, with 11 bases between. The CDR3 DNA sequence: TGTGCCAGCAGCTTATTCCCCCTAGGGAACACTGAAGCTTTCTTT. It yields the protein CASSLFPLGNTEAFF. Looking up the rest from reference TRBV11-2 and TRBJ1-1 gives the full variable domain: EAGVAQSPRYKIIEKRQSVAFWCNPISGHATLYWYQQILGQGPKLLIQFQNNGVVDDSQLPKDRFSAERLKGVDSTLKIQPAKLEDSAVYLCASSLFPLGNTEAFFGQGTRLTVV.

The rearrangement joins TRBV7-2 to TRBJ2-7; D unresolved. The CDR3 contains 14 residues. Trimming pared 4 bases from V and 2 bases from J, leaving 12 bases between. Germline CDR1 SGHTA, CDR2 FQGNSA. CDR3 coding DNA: TGTGCCAGCAGCTCGAGGAGTACAACCTACGAGCAGTACTTC. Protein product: CASSSRSTTYEQYF.

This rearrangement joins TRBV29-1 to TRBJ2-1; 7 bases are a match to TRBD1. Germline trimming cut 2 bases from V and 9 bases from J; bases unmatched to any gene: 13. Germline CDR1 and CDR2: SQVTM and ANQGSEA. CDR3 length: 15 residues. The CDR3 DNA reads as TGCAGCGTTGAATTCCCGCCAGGGGGAGATGGTGAGCAGTTCTTC. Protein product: CSVEFPPGGDGEQFF.

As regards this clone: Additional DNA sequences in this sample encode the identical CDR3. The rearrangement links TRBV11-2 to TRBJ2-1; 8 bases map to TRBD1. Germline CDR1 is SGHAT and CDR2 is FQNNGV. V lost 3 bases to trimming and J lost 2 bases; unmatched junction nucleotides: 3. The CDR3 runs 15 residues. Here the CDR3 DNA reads TGTGCCAGCAGCTTCGAACAGGGGGCCTACAATGAGCAGTTCTTC. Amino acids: CASSFEQGAYNEQFF. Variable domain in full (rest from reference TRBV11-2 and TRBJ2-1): EAGVAQSPRYKIIEKRQSVAFWCNPISGHATLYWYQQILGQGPKLLIQFQNNGVVDDSQLPKDRFSAERLKGVDSTLKIQPAKLEDSAVYLCASSFEQGAYNEQFFGPGTRLTVL.

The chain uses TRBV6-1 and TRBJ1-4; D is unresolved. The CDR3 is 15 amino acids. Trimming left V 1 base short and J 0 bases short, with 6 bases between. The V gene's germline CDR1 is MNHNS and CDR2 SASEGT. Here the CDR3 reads CASSEGQATNEKLFF. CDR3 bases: TGTGCCAGCAGTGAAGGGCAGGCAACTAATGAAAAACTGTTTTTT.

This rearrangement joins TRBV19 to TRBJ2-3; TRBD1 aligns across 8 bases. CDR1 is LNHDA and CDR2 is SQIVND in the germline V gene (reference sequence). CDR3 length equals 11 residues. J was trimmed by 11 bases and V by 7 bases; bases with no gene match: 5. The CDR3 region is CASTDRVEQYF. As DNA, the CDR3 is TGTGCCAGTACGGACAGGGTGGAGCAGTATTTT.

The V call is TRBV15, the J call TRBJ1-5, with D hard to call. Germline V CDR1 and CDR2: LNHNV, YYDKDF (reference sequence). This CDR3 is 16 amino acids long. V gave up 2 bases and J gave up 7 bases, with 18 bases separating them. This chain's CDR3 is CATSRLLGRQGQPQHF. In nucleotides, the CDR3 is TGTGCCACCAGCAGACTCCTCGGGAGGCAAGGACAGCCCCAGCATTTT. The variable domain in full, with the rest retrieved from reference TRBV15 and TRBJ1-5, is DAMVIQNPRYQVTQFGKPVTLSCSQTLNHNVMYWYQQKSSQAPKLLFHYYDKDFNNEADTPDNFQSRRPNTSFCFLDIRSPGLGDTAMYLCATSRLLGRQGQPQHFGDGTRLSIL.

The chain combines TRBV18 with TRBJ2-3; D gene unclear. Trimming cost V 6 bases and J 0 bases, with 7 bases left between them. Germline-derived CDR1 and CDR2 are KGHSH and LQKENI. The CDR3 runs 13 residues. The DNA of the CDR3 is TGTGCCAGCTCGTCGACTAGCACAGATACGCAGTATTTT. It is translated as CASSSTSTDTQYF.

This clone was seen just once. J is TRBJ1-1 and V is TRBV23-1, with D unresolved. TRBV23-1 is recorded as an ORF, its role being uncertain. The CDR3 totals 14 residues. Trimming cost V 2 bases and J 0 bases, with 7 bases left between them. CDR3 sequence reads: CASSQKSMNTEAFF. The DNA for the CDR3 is TGCGCCAGCAGTCAAAAGAGCATGAACACTGAAGCTTTCTTT.

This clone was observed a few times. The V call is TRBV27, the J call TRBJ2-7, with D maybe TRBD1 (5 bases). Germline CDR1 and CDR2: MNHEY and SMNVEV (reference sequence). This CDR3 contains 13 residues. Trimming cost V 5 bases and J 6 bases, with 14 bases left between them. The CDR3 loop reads CASSTTTGAEQYF. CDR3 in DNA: TGTGCCAGCAGTACCACCACAGGCGCCGAGCAGTACTTC.

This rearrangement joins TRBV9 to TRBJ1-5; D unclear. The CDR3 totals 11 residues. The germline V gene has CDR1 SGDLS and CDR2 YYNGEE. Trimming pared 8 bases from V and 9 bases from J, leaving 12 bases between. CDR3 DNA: TGTGCCAGGGCTCTCTCATCGCCCCAGCATTTT. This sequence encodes CARALSSPQHF.

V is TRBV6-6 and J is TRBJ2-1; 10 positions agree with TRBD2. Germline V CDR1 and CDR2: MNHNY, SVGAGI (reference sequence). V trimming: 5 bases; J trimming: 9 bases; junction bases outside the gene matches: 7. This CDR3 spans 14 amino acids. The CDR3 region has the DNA TGTGCCAGCAGTAGCCTAGCGGGGGTCGGTGAGCAGTTCTTC. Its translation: CASSSLAGVGEQFF.

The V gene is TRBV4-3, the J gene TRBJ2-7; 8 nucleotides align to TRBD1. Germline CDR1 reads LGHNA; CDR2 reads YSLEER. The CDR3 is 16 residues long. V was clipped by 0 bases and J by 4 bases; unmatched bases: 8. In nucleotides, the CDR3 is TGCGCCAGCAGCCAAGATAGCACAGGGGGTAGGTACGAGCAGTACTTC. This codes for CASSQDSTGGRYEQYF.

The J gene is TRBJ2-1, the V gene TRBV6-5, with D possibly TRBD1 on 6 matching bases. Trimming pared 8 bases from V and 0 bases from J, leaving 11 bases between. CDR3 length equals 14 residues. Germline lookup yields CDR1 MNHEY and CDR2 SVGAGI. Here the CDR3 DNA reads TGTGCCAGCCGGGACACCAGCTCCTACAATGAGCAGTTCTTC. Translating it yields CASRDTSSYNEQFF.

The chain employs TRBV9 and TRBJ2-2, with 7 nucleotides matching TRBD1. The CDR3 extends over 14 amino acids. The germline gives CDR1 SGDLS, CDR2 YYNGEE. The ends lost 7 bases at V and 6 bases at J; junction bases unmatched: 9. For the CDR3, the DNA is TGTGCCAGCGGAAACAGGGGTTTGGCCGGGGAGCTGTTTTTT. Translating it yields CASGNRGLAGELFF.